The subject of this entry is one T cell receptor (beta chain). Authors' processing steps: Reference gene primer amplification gave estimated nucleated cell counts. The table came from immunoSEQ multiplex PCR; TCRdb's copy has only in-frame clones and leaves some out. The DNA gave D and trimming, while V, J and clone size come from that table. The data show under 150,000 clones, more than 75% seen once. This record comes from a study of blood T cell repertoires in COVID-19. Study-level information: The United States, Italy and Spain provided the acute and convalescent COVID-19 samples. The cDNA or gDNA used as material had been derived from T cells, B-cell-depleted T cells, or PBMCs.

The germline V gene encodes CDR1 LGHDT and CDR2 YNNKEL (reference sequence). Germline trimming cut 6 bases from V and 2 bases from J; bases unmatched to any gene: 9. The CDR3 consists of 15 residues. V is TRBV3-1 (or the pseudogene TRBV3-2) and J is TRBJ1-1; 7 nucleotides align to TRBD1. The TCR was taken from a human donor in a cohort sampled during active COVID-19. Sequenced material: peripheral blood. Here the CDR3 DNA reads TGTGCCAGCAGAAAGAGGGACAGCCTAAACACTGAAGCTTTCTTT. Translated, it gives CASRKRDSLNTEAFF.